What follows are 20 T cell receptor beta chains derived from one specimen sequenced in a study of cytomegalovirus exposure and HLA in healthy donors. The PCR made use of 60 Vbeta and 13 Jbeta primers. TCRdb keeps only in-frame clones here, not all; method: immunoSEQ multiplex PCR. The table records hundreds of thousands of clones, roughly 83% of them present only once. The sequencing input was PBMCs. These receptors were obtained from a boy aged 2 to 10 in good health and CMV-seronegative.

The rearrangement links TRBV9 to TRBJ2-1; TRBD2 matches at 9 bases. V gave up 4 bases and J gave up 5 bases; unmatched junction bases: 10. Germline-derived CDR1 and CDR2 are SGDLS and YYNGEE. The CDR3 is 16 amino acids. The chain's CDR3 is CASSHDPSGADNEQFF. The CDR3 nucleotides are TGTGCCAGCAGCCATGACCCTAGCGGGGCTGACAATGAGCAGTTCTTC.

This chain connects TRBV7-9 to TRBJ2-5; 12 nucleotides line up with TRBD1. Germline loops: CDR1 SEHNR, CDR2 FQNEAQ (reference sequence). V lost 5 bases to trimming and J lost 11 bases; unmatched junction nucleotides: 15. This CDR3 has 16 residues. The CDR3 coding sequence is TGTGCCAGCAGCCTAGGCCCGGGACAGGGGGCTCGGGAGCAGTACTTC. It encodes CASSLGPGQGAREQYF. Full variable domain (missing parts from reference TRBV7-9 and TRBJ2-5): DTGVSQNPRHKITKRGQNVTFRCDPISEHNRLYWYRQTLGQGPEFLTYFQNEAQLEKSRLLSDRFSAERPKGSFSTLEIQRTEQGDSAMYLCASSLGPGQGAREQYFGPGTRLLVL.

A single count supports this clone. CDR3 coding DNA: TGTGCCAGCAGGCTTGGGCAGGGTAATTCACCCCTCCACTTT. It is translated as CASRLGQGNSPLHF. The chain combines TRBV2 with TRBJ1-6; D perhaps matches TRBD1 (5 bases). Trimming removed 6 bases from V and 6 bases from J, with 12 bases in between. Germline CDR1 reads SNHLY; CDR2 reads FYNNEI. CDR3 length: 14 amino acids.

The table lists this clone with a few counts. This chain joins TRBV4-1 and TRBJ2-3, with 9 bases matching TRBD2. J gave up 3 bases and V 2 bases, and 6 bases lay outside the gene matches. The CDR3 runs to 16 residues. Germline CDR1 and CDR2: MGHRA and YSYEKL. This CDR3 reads CASSQSVAGVTDTQYF. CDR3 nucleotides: TGCGCCAGCAGCCAATCAGTAGCGGGAGTTACAGATACGCAGTATTTT.

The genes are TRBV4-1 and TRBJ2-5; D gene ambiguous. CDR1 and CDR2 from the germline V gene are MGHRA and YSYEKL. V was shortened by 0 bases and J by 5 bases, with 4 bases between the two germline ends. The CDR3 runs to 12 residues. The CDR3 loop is CASSQDRETQYF. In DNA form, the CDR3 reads TGCGCCAGCAGCCAAGATCGGGAGACCCAGTACTTC.

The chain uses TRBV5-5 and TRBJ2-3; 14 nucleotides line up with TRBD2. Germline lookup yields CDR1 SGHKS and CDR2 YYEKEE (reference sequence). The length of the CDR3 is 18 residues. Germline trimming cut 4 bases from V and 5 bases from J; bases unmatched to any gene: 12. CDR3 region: CASSLGTSGGLTGDTQYF. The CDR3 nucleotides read TGTGCCAGCAGCCTGGGGACTAGCGGGGGCCTTACGGGAGATACGCAGTATTTT.

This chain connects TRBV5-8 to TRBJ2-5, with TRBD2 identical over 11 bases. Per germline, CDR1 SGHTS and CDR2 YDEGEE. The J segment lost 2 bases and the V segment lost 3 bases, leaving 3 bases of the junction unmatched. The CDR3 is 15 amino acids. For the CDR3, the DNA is TGTGCCAGCAGCTCCGGGACTAGCGGTCAAGAGACCCAGTACTTC. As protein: CASSSGTSGQETQYF. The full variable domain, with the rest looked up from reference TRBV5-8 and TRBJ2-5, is EAGVTQSPTHLIKTRGQQATLRCSPISGHTSVYWYQQALGLGLQFLLWYDEGEERNRGNFPPRFSGRQFPNYSSELNVNALELEDSALYLCASSSGTSGQETQYFGPGTRLLVL.

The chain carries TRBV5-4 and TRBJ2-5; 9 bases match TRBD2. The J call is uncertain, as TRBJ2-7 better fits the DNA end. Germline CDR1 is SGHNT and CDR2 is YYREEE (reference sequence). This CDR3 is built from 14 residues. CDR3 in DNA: TGTGCCAGCAGCTTATCGACTAGCGGATGCGAGCAGTACTTC. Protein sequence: CASSLSTSGCEQYF.

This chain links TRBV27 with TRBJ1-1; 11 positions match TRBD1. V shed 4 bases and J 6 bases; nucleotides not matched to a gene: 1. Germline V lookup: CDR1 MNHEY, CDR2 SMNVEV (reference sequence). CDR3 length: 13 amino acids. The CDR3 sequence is CASSWTGGPEAFF. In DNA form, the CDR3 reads TGTGCCAGCAGTTGGACAGGGGGCCCTGAAGCTTTCTTT.

CDR3 sequence (DNA): TGTGCCAGCACTTCTGGGGGGGATGAGCAGTTCTTC. Translation: CASTSGGDEQFF. V gene TRBV27 combines with J gene TRBJ2-1, with 7 bases lining up with TRBD2. Unmatched junction bases numbered 5, after V lost 7 bases and J lost 8 bases. Germline loops: CDR1 MNHEY, CDR2 SMNVEV (reference sequence). The CDR3 is made up of 12 amino acids.

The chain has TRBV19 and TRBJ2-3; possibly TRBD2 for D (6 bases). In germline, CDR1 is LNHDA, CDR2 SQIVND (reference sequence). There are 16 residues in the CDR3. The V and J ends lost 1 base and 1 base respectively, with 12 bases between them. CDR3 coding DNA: TGTGCCAGTAGTATAGGACTAGTCGGTGGCACAGATACGCAGTATTTT. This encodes CASSIGLVGGTDTQYF.

CDR3 protein: CASSKLDRQSYEQYF. The CDR3 DNA reads TGTGCCAGCTCCAAGTTGGACAGGCAATCCTACGAGCAGTACTTC. The V call is TRBV5-8, the J call TRBJ2-7, with 7 bases lining up with TRBD1. V dropped 7 bases and J dropped 1; count of bases not matched to a gene: 11. Germline values: CDR1 SGHTS, CDR2 YDEGEE. The CDR3 is 15 amino acids.

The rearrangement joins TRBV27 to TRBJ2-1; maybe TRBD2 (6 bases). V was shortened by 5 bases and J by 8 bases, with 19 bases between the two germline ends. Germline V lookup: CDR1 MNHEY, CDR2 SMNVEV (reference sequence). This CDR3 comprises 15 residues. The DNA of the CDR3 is TGTGCCAGCAGTCTCCCCCACGGGAGACCCGATGAGCAGTTCTTC. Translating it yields CASSLPHGRPDEQFF.

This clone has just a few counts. The CDR3 DNA reads TGTGCCAGCAGTCAACAGGCGAACACTGAAGCTTTCTTT. It translates to CASSQQANTEAFF. The chain uses TRBV14 and TRBJ1-1; a possible D gene is TRBD1 (5 bases). This CDR3 contains 13 residues. Trimming stripped 6 bases from V and 1 base from J, with 9 bases between. In germline, CDR1 is SGHDN, CDR2 FVKESK.

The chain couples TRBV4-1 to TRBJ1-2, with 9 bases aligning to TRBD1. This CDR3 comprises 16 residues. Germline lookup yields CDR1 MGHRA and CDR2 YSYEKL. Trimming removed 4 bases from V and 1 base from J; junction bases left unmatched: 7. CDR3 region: CASSPATGGSNYGYTF. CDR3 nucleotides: TGCGCCAGCAGCCCAGCTACAGGGGGCAGTAACTATGGCTACACCTTC.

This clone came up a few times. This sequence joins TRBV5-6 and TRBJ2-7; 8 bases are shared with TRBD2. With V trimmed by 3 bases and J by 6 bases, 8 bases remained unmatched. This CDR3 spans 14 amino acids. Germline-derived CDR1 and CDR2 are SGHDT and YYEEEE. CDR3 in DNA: TGTGCCAGCAGCTCGCTGGGCGGGAGGTCCGAGCAGTACTTC. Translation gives CASSSLGGRSEQYF. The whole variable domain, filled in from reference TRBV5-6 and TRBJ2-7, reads DAGVTQSPTHLIKTRGQQVTLRCSPKSGHDTVSWYQQALGQGPQFIFQYYEEEERQRGNFPDRFSGHQFPNYSSELNVNALLLGDSALYLCASSSLGGRSEQYFGPGTRLTVT.

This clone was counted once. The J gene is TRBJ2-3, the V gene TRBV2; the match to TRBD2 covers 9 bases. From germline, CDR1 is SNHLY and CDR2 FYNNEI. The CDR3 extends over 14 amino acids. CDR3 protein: CVTLSGSRSDTQYF. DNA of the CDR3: TGTGTCACTCTTAGCGGGAGTCGGTCAGATACGCAGTATTTT.

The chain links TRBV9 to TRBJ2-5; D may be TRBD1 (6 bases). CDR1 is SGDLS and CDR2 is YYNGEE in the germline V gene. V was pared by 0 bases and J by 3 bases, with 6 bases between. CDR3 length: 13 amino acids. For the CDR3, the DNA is TGTGCCAGCAGCGTAGGGACAGAAGAGACCCAGTACTTC. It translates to CASSVGTEETQYF.

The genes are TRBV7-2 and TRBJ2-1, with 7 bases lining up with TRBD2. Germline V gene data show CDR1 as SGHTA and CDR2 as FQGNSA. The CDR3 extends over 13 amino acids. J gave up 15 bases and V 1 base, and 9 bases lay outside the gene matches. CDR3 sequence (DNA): TGTGCCAGCAGCTTAGAAAATGCGGGAGCAACGTTCTTC. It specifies CASSLENAGATFF.

CDR3 bases: TGTGCCAGCAGCACGGACAGCCAAGAGACCCAGTACTTC. Its translation is CASSTDSQETQYF. V usage is TRBV6-5 and J usage is TRBJ2-5; D might be TRBD1 (6 bases). This CDR3 region has 13 residues. CDR1 MNHEY and CDR2 SVGAGI come from the germline V gene. Between the trimmed V and J ends, which lost 6 bases and 1 base, there was a span of 9 bases.